This passage covers 5 T cell receptor beta chains from one sample sequenced in a study of blood T cell repertoires in COVID-19. The data were produced by immunoSEQ multiplex PCR, yet TCRdb's version contains in-frame clones alone and is incomplete. Here the sample spans roughly 74,000 clones, almost 85% being singletons. Sequencing was carried out using peripheral blood. The receptor source for this set is a man aged 65 to 85 with acute or convalescent COVID-19.

This chain connects TRBV6-1 to TRBJ2-7, with D unclear. The germline gives CDR1 MNHNS, CDR2 SASEGT. Trimming cost V 0 bases and J 3 bases, with 6 bases left between them. CDR3 length: 13 residues. CDR3 nucleotide sequence: TGTGCCAGCAGTGAAGCGTTTAACTACGAGCAGTACTTC. Translating gives CASSEAFNYEQYF.

The gene calls are TRBV9 and TRBJ1-1; D gene uncertain. V was cut by 5 bases and J by 6 bases, with 17 bases left in between. Germline V gene sequence: CDR1 SGDLS, CDR2 YYNGEE. This CDR3 is 14 amino acids long. The CDR3 sequence: CASSLGPDGAEAFF. The CDR3 DNA follows: TGTGCCAGCAGTCTAGGCCCCGACGGGGCTGAAGCTTTCTTT.

This clone was seen a single time. The CDR3 region is CASSTRQGQFF. CDR3 coding DNA: TGTGCCAGCAGTACTCGACAGGGGCAGTTCTTC. The gene calls are TRBV6-5 and TRBJ2-1; 7 bases agree with TRBD1. The CDR3 has 11 amino acids. V shed 5 bases and J 12 bases; nucleotides not matched to a gene: 4. Germline CDR1 reads MNHEY; CDR2 reads SVGAGI.

The chain joins TRBV4-1 to TRBJ1-2; 9 bases map to TRBD1. The V gene's germline CDR1 is MGHRA and CDR2 YSYEKL. J gave up 4 bases and V 0 bases, and 12 bases lay outside the gene matches. This CDR3 comprises 18 residues. The CDR3 DNA follows: TGCGCCAGCAGCCAAGACTCAAGGACAGGGGCCCCGTTCTATGGCTACACCTTC. Residues: CASSQDSRTGAPFYGYTF.

The V call is TRBV19, the J call TRBJ2-1; TRBD1 is a possible D gene (6 bases). V lost 1 base, J lost 5 bases, and 15 bases lay in between. Germline V gene sequence: CDR1 LNHDA, CDR2 SQIVND (reference sequence). This CDR3 contains 16 residues. CDR3 protein: CASSIVATGQNNEQFF. The CDR3 nucleotides are TGTGCCAGTAGTATAGTAGCGACAGGACAAAACAATGAGCAGTTCTTC.